Below, 17 T cell receptor beta chains from the same sample are listed, as sequenced in a study of T-cell memory formation after mild COVID-19. MiXCR was run by TCRdb on the 5' RACE reads, yielding one entry per CDR3 protein. The data show 300,000 to 400,000 distinct CDR3 sequences, over 10% seen once. The sequencing sample was made of PBMCs or a T cell subset sorted from them (not recorded which). The receptors were gathered from a man younger than 35 who had mild COVID-19 (a few samples of this study predate the infection). Cell type and time point are not known.

The genes are TRBV18 and TRBJ2-3; TRBD2 aligns across 11 bases. This CDR3 comprises 16 residues. Trimming removed 2 bases from V and 3 bases from J; junction bases left unmatched: 4. Germline CDR1 is KGHSH and CDR2 is LQKENI. The CDR3 is CASSPKLAGVTDTQYF. In DNA form, the CDR3 reads TGTGCCAGCTCACCAAAACTAGCGGGGGTAACAGATACGCAGTATTTT.

The chain couples TRBV29-1 to TRBJ2-2; D is unclear. CDR1 SQVTM and CDR2 ANQGSEA come from the germline V gene. The CDR3 covers 14 residues. V lost 4 bases, J lost 0 bases, and 9 bases lay in between. The CDR3 nucleotides read TGCAGCGTTGCCCCCCAGACGAACACCGGGGAGCTGTTTTTT. The encoded protein is CSVAPQTNTGELFF.

As concerns this clonotype: A junction end diverges from the germline sequence, so it may reflect a read error. This rearrangement joins TRBV9 to TRBJ1-2, with D hard to call. The CDR3 is 13 residues long. CDR1 is SGDLS, CDR2 YYNGEE, per germline. Here the CDR3 DNA reads TGTGCCATCAGCGTAGCTTCCTCTATGGGCTACACCTTC. Translating gives CAISVASSMGYTF.

The chain combines TRBV12-3 or TRBV12-4 with TRBJ2-1, with D possibly called TRBD1 or TRBD2 (5 bases each). This CDR3 comprises 14 residues. The V and J ends lost 4 bases and 4 bases respectively, with 11 bases between them. The CDR3 sequence is CASSYREGYNEQFF. CDR3 coding DNA: TGTGCCAGCAGTTACCGCGAGGGGTACAATGAGCAGTTCTTC.

This clonotype was detected many times. This chain links TRBV7-9 with TRBJ2-1, with D perhaps TRBD1 or TRBD2 (5 bases each). The V gene's germline CDR1 is SEHNR and CDR2 FQNEAQ (reference sequence). V was cut by 2 bases and J by 8 bases, with 16 bases left in between. The length of the CDR3 is 15 residues. CDR3 DNA: TGTGCCAGCAGCTTATCCGGGGCCCCCACCCATGAGCAGTTCTTC. Its protein is CASSLSGAPTHEQFF.

This clonotype has a handful of counts. V usage is TRBV4-3 and J usage is TRBJ2-7; 9 bases align to TRBD1. This CDR3 has 18 residues. V gave up 0 bases and J gave up 7 bases; unmatched junction bases: 16. The germline CDR1 and CDR2 sequences are LGHNA and YSLEER. In nucleotides, the CDR3 is TGCGCCAGCAGCCAAGATATTGTCATGGGGACAGGGCCTGGGGAGCAGTACTTC. Protein product: CASSQDIVMGTGPGEQYF.

This clonotype was picked up a small number of times. The gene calls are TRBV20-1 and TRBJ2-4; a possible D gene is TRBD2 (6 bases). Germline values: CDR1 DFQATT, CDR2 SNEGSKA (reference sequence). The CDR3 has 14 residues. Trimming removed 4 bases at V and 6 bases at J, with 16 bases between. The CDR3 region has the DNA TGCAGTGCTAACAACCAGAAGGAGGGAAACATTCAGTACTTC. Translating gives CSANNQKEGNIQYF.

The table lists this clonotype with a few counts. The chain recombines TRBV24-1 with TRBJ2-1; 7 positions match TRBD1. Trimming cost V 4 bases and J 1 base; bases outside gene matches: 6. CDR1 and CDR2 from the germline V gene are KGHDR and SFDVKD. This CDR3 comprises 16 residues. CDR3 bases: TGTGCCACCAGTGAACGCACAGGGGCTTCCTACAATGAGCAGTTCTTC. It is translated as CATSERTGASYNEQFF.

V and J are TRBV12-3 or TRBV12-4 and TRBJ2-1; D is ambiguous. V was pared by 5 bases and J by 3 bases, with 8 bases between. The CDR3 has 13 amino acids. The CDR3 is CASSPALYNEQFF. For the CDR3, the DNA is TGTGCCAGCAGTCCCGCTCTCTACAATGAGCAGTTCTTC.

This clonotype was seen ten or more times. The V gene is TRBV7-9, the J gene TRBJ2-4; D gene uncertain. This CDR3 contains 11 residues. The V and J ends lost 3 bases and 12 bases respectively, with 9 bases between them. Germline V gene sequence: CDR1 SEHNR, CDR2 FQNEAQ (reference sequence). The CDR3 loop is CASSFGGSQYF. The DNA of the CDR3 is TGTGCCAGCAGCTTTGGCGGTAGTCAGTACTTC.

The J gene is TRBJ1-5, the V gene TRBV20-1; 8 nucleotides align to TRBD1. Losses at the gene ends were 2 bases for V and 4 bases for J; bases not matched to a gene: 4. Germline-derived CDR1 and CDR2 are DFQATT and SNEGSKA (reference sequence). CDR3 length: 14 amino acids. The CDR3 nucleotides are TGCAGTGCTAGACAGGGGGCGGTTAATCAGCCCCAGCATTTT. Protein: CSARQGAVNQPQHF.

This clonotype was seen a few times. This rearrangement joins TRBV10-3 to TRBJ1-6; 10 nucleotides agree with TRBD1. The CDR3 runs to 16 residues. V shed 2 bases, J shed 6 bases, and the junction held 4 bases outside the gene matches. Germline CDR1 and CDR2: ENHRY and SYGVKD. In DNA, the CDR3 is TGTGCCATCAGTGAGAAGGGGGACAGGGGTAATTCACCCCTCCACTTT. Amino acids: CAISEKGDRGNSPLHF.

The J gene is TRBJ2-2, the V gene TRBV7-9; 8 bases fit TRBD1. The CDR3 has 15 residues. The V gene's germline CDR1 is SEHNR and CDR2 FQNEAQ (reference sequence). V dropped 7 bases and J dropped 3; count of bases not matched to a gene: 7. Here the CDR3 DNA reads TGTGCCAGCAACCGCGGACAGGGTGACACCGGGGAGCTGTTTTTT. Its protein is CASNRGQGDTGELFF.

This clonotype was detected a few times. The genes are TRBV7-9 and TRBJ2-3; D is unclear. This CDR3 is built from 15 residues. The germline gives CDR1 SEHNR, CDR2 FQNEAQ (reference sequence). Trimming removed 8 bases from V and 0 bases from J, with 15 bases in between. CDR3 DNA sequence: TGTGCCAGCTTAGGTCACCAGCGAAGCACAGATACGCAGTATTTT. Its protein is CASLGHQRSTDTQYF.

The CDR3 coding sequence is TGCAGTGCTAGTAGCTCGCGACTAGCGGGGTTCAGCTCCTACAATGAGCAGTTCTTC. Amino acids: CSASSSRLAGFSSYNEQFF. The chain has TRBV20-1 and TRBJ2-1, with 11 bases fitting TRBD2. With V trimmed by 3 bases and J by 0 bases, 13 bases remained unmatched. The CDR3 consists of 19 residues. Germline V gene data show CDR1 as DFQATT and CDR2 as SNEGSKA (reference sequence).

This clonotype came up a few times. This rearrangement joins TRBV18 to TRBJ2-7, with unresolved D. The CDR3 loop spans 15 amino acids. The V gene lost 3 bases and the J gene lost 2 bases, with 14 bases spanning the gap. Germline-derived CDR1 and CDR2 are KGHSH and LQKENI. The CDR3 sequence is CASSPMEHTPYEQYF. CDR3 nucleotides: TGTGCCAGCTCACCCATGGAGCATACACCCTACGAGCAGTACTTC.

This chain links TRBV7-9 with TRBJ1-1; D remains unclear. With 1 base removed from V and 4 bases from J, the gap between germline ends came to 7 bases. This CDR3 is built from 13 residues. CDR1 and CDR2 (germline): SEHNR, FQNEAQ (reference sequence). In DNA, the CDR3 is TGTGCCAGCAGCTTAGACGCAGGCACTGAAGCTTTCTTT. Protein: CASSLDAGTEAFF.